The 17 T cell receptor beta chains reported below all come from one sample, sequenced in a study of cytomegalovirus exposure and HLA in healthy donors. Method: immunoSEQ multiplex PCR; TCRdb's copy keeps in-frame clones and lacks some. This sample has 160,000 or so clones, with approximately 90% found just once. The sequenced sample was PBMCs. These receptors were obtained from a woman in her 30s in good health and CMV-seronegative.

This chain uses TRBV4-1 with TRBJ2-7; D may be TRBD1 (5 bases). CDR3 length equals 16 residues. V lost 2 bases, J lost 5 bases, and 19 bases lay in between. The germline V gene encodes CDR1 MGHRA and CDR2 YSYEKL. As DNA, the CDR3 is TGCGCCAGCAGCCAACAAGCCCCAGGGTTAATCAACGAGCAGTACTTC. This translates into CASSQQAPGLINEQYF.

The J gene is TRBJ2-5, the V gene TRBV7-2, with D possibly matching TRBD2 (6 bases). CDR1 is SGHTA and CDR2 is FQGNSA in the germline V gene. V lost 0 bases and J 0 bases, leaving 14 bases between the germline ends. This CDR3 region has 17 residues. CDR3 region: CASSLAFRGGNQETQYF. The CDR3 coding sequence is TGTGCCAGCAGCTTAGCGTTCCGGGGAGGAAACCAAGAGACCCAGTACTTC. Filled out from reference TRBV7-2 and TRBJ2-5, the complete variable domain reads GAGVSQSPSNKVTEKGKDVELRCDPISGHTALYWYRQSLGQGLEFLIYFQGNSAPDKSGLPSDRFSAERTGGSVSTLTIQRTQQEDSAVYLCASSLAFRGGNQETQYFGPGTRLLVL.

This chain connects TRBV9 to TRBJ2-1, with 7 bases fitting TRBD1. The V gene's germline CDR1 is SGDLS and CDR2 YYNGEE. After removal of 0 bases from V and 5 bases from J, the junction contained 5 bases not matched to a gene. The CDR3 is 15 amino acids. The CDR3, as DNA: TGTGCCAGCAGCGTAGGAGGGGGCAAGAACAATGAGCAGTTCTTC. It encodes CASSVGGGKNNEQFF.

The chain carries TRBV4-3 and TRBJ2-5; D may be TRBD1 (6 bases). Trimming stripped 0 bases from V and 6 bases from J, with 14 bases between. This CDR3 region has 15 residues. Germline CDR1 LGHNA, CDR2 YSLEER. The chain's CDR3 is CASSQDRGGLKTQYF. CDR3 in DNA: TGCGCCAGCAGCCAAGACAGGGGCGGACTGAAGACCCAGTACTTC.

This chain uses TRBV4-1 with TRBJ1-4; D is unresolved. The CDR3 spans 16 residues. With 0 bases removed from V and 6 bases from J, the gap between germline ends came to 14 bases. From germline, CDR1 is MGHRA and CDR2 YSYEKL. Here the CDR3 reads CASSQDISVVYEKLFF. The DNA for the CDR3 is TGCGCCAGCAGCCAAGATATCAGCGTTGTTTATGAAAAACTGTTTTTT.

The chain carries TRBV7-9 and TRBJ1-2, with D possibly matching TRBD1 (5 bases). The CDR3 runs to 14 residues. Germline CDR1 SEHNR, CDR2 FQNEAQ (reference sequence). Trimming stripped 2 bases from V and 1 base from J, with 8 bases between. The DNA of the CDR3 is TGTGCCAGCAGCTTATCCGGGGGTAACTATGGCTACACCTTC. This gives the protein CASSLSGGNYGYTF.

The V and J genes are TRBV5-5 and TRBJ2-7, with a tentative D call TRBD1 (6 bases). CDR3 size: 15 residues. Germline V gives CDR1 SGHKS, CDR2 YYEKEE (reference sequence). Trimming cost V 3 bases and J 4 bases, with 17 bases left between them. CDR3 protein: CASSSLTGTHYEQYF. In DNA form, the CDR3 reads TGTGCCAGCAGCTCTCTTACCGGGACACATTACGAGCAGTACTTC.

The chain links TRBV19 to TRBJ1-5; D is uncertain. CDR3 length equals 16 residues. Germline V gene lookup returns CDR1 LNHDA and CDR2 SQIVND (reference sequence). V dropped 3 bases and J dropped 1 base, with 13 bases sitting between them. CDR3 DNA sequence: TGTGCCAGTAGTATGGAACAGCCCCGAAGCAATCAGCCCCAGCATTTT. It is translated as CASSMEQPRSNQPQHF.

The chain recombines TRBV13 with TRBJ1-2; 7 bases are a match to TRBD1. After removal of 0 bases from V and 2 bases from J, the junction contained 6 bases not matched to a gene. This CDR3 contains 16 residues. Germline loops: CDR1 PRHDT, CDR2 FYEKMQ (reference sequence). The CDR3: CASSLGRARGNYGYTF. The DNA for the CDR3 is TGTGCCAGCAGCTTAGGCCGGGCCAGGGGGAACTATGGCTACACCTTC.

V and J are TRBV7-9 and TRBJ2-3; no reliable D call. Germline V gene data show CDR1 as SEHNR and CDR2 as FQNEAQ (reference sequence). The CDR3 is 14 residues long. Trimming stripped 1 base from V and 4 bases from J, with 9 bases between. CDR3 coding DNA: TGTGCCAGCAGCTTAGGTGTCTCCTCAGATACGCAGTATTTT. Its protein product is CASSLGVSSDTQYF. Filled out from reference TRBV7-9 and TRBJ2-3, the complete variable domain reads DTGVSQNPRHKITKRGQNVTFRCDPISEHNRLYWYRQTLGQGPEFLTYFQNEAQLEKSRLLSDRFSAERPKGSFSTLEIQRTEQGDSAMYLCASSLGVSSDTQYFGPGTRLTVL.

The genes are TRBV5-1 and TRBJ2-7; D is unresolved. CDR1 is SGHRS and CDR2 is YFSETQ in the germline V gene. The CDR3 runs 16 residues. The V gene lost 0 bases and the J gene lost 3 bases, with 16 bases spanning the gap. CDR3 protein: CASSLEASVPVYEQYF. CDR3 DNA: TGCGCCAGCAGCTTGGAAGCGTCAGTTCCCGTCTACGAGCAGTACTTC.

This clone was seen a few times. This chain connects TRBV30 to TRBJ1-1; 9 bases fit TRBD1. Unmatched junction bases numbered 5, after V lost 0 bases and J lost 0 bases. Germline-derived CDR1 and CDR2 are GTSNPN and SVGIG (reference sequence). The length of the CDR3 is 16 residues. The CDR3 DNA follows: TGTGCCTGGAGTGTCATGGGACAGGGAATGAACACTGAAGCTTTCTTT. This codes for CAWSVMGQGMNTEAFF.

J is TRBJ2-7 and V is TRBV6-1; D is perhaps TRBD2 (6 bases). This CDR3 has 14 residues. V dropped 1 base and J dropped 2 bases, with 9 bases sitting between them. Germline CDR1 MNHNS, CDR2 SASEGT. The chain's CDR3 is CASSEDAGTYEQYF. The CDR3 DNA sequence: TGTGCCAGCAGTGAAGACGCGGGGACCTACGAGCAGTACTTC.

CDR3 sequence reads: CASSPGHLNGYTF. Written as DNA, the CDR3 is TGTGCCAGCAGTCCGGGACATTTGAATGGCTACACCTTC. The genes are TRBV7-2 and TRBJ1-2; a possible D gene is TRBD1 (6 bases). The CDR3 loop spans 13 amino acids. V was pared by 6 bases and J by 6 bases, with 14 bases between. Germline V gene data show CDR1 as SGHTA and CDR2 as FQGNSA.

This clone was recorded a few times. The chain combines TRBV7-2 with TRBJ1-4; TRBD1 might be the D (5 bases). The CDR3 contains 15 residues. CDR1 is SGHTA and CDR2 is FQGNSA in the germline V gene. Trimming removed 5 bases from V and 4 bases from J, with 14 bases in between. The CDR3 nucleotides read TGTGCCAGCAGCGCCAGACAGAGAGTTAATGAAAAACTGTTTTTT. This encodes CASSARQRVNEKLFF. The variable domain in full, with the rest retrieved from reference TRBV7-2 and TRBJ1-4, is GAGVSQSPSNKVTEKGKDVELRCDPISGHTALYWYRQSLGQGLEFLIYFQGNSAPDKSGLPSDRFSAERTGGSVSTLTIQRTQQEDSAVYLCASSARQRVNEKLFFGSGTQLSVL.

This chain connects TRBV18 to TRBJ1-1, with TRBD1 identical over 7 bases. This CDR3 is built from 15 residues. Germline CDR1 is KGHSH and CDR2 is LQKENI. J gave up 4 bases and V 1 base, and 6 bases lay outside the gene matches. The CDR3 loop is CASSPQQGLTTEAFF. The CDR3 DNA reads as TGTGCCAGCTCACCACAACAGGGGCTGACCACTGAAGCTTTCTTT.

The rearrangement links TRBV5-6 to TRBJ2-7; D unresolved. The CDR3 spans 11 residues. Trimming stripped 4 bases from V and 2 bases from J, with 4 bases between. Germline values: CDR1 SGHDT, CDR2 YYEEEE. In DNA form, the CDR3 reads TGTGCCAGCAGCCGTACCTACGAGCAGTACTTC. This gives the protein CASSRTYEQYF.